The 13 T cell receptor beta chains below were found in one sample sequenced in a study of blood T cell repertoires in COVID-19 (dated by TCRdb to 2020 to 2021). Libraries were made using the immunoSEQ multiplex PCR assay. What TCRdb holds here is the immuneACCESS table cut down to in-frame rearrangements. Part of the clones is not present; checked against another copy, under half of the missing clones reflect an unresolved V gene, and the others are unexplained. This sample comprises 200,000 to 250,000 clones, about 85% of them detected only once. Less than 20% of the sample lies in the top ten. The sample was peripheral blood. These receptors all come from a woman at least 80 years old with active or convalescent COVID-19.

The chain employs TRBV6-2 or TRBV6-3 and TRBJ2-2; D gene ambiguous. This CDR3 has 17 amino acids. Germline values: CDR1 MNHEY, CDR2 SVGEGT. With 2 bases removed from V and 3 bases from J, the gap between germline ends came to 16 bases. The CDR3 sequence: CASSYALILSDTGELFF. CDR3 coding DNA: TGTGCCAGCAGTTACGCCCTCATCCTATCGGACACCGGGGAGCTGTTTTTT.

This chain links TRBV9 with TRBJ2-7; the D gene is possibly TRBD1 (6 bases). In germline, CDR1 is SGDLS, CDR2 YYNGEE. This CDR3 region has 14 residues. Deletions cut 0 bases from V and 6 bases from J, with 13 bases between. The CDR3 DNA reads as TGTGCCAGCAGCGTAGACGGCAGGGGATCCGAGCAGTACTTC. This codes for CASSVDGRGSEQYF.

The table lists this clone with a few counts. CDR3 nucleotides: TGTATTGCGGGACCGTTTATGGCGAACACTGAAGCTTTCTTT. This gives the protein CIAGPFMANTEAFF. The chain is built from TRBV28 and TRBJ1-1; tentatively, D is TRBD1 (5 bases). The CDR3 totals 14 residues. Germline V gene sequence: CDR1 MDHEN, CDR2 SYDVKM.

The genes are TRBV6-6 and TRBJ2-1; TRBD1 agrees at 9 bases. Per germline, CDR1 MNHNY and CDR2 SVGAGI (reference sequence). The CDR3 runs to 15 residues. With 7 bases clipped from V and 3 bases from J, the junction kept 7 bases outside the gene matches. Written as DNA, the CDR3 is TGTGCCAGCACCGAACAGGGGGCAAACTACAATGAGCAGTTCTTC. It encodes CASTEQGANYNEQFF.

The genes are TRBV5-1 and TRBJ2-1; D unresolved. Germline assignment: CDR1 SGHRS and CDR2 YFSETQ. Trimming took 4 bases from V and 3 from J, leaving 11 bases between them. The CDR3 totals 14 residues. CDR3 in amino acids: CASSPYNDYNEQFF. The DNA for the CDR3 is TGCGCCAGCAGCCCCTATAACGACTACAATGAGCAGTTCTTC.

The chain combines TRBV14 with TRBJ2-5; TRBD2 matches 10 bases. V shed 4 bases, J shed 2 bases, and the junction held 7 bases outside the gene matches. This CDR3 has 16 amino acids. From germline, CDR1 is SGHDN and CDR2 FVKESK. As DNA, the CDR3 is TGTGCCAGCAGCCTTATTAGCGGGAGGCATCAAGAGACCCAGTACTTC. Protein: CASSLISGRHQETQYF.

There are a few counts of this clone. V gene TRBV9 combines with J gene TRBJ2-1; 13 bases map to TRBD2. V shed 0 bases and J 6 bases; nucleotides not matched to a gene: 6. The CDR3 spans 17 residues. In germline, CDR1 is SGDLS, CDR2 YYNGEE. The CDR3 region is CASSVEVRTSGSNEQFF. CDR3 nucleotides: TGTGCCAGCAGCGTAGAAGTTAGGACTAGCGGGAGCAATGAGCAGTTCTTC.

The chain couples TRBV29-1 to TRBJ1-5; D gene uncertain. The germline CDR1 and CDR2 sequences are SQVTM and ANQGSEA. V was shortened by 5 bases and J by 4 bases, with 12 bases between the two germline ends. CDR3 size: 13 residues. As DNA, the CDR3 is TGCAGCGTTATATGGATAGCAAATCAGCCCCAGCATTTT. Protein sequence: CSVIWIANQPQHF.

The CDR3: CASSSPDRGREQYF. CDR3 DNA sequence: TGTGCCAGCAGCTCACCGGACAGGGGGCGTGAGCAGTACTTC. The chain couples TRBV5-6 to TRBJ2-7, with 11 bases fitting TRBD1. The V gene end was trimmed by 3 bases and the J gene end by 7 bases; junction bases not matched to a gene: 6. CDR3 length: 14 residues. Germline V gene sequence: CDR1 SGHDT, CDR2 YYEEEE.

On this clone: Additional DNA sequences in this sample encode the identical CDR3. The gene calls are TRBV7-2 and TRBJ2-5; TRBD2 agrees at 12 bases. Germline values: CDR1 SGHTA, CDR2 FQGNSA. The trim removed 1 base at V and 5 bases at J, leaving 2 bases unmatched. The CDR3 contains 15 residues. The CDR3 loop reads CASSLGLAGVETQYF. The DNA for the CDR3 is TGTGCCAGCAGCTTAGGACTAGCGGGGGTGGAGACCCAGTACTTC.

This clone has only a few counts. The chain couples TRBV18 to TRBJ2-5, with D unclear. V was trimmed by 6 bases and J by 4 bases, leaving 18 bases between them. The CDR3 covers 15 residues. CDR1 KGHSH and CDR2 LQKENI come from the germline V gene. CDR3 in DNA: TGTGCCAGCTCCCCGGCACAGTCGCCATCAGAGACCCAGTACTTC. Its protein is CASSPAQSPSETQYF.

This clone was detected once. The V gene is TRBV24-1, the J gene TRBJ2-1, with D perhaps matching TRBD2 (5 bases). CDR3 length: 14 residues. CDR1 KGHDR and CDR2 SFDVKD come from the germline V gene. Trimming took off 5 bases at V and 3 bases at J, with 10 bases between the two ends. The CDR3: CATSGTGNYNEQFF. The CDR3 region has the DNA TGTGCCACCAGTGGCACCGGGAACTACAATGAGCAGTTCTTC.

This chain uses TRBV9 with TRBJ1-2; D is undetermined. V lost 4 bases to trimming and J lost 4 bases, with 20 bases between them. The CDR3 has 16 amino acids. The germline V gene has CDR1 SGDLS and CDR2 YYNGEE. The CDR3 loop is CASSYMASPSFYGYTF. The CDR3 DNA is TGTGCCAGCAGCTATATGGCCAGTCCCTCCTTCTATGGCTACACCTTC.